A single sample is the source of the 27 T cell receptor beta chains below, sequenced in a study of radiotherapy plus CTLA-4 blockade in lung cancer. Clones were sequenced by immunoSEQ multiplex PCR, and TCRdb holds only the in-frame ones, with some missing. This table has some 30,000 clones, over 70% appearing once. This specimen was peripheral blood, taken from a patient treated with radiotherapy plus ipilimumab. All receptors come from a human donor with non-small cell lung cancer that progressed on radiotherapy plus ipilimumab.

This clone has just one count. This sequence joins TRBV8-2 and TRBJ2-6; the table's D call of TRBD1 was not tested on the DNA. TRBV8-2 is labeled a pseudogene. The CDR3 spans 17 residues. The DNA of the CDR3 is TGTGGCATTCAATTTAAGATAACACAAAGTCGGGCCAACGTCCTGACTTTC. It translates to CGIQFKITQSRANVLTF.

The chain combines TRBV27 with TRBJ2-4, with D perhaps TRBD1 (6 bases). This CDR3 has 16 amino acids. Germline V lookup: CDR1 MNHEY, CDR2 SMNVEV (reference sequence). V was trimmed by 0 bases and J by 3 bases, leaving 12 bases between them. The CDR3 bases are TGTGCCAGCAGTTTATCCCAGGGGACGGTCAAAAACATTCAGTACTTC. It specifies CASSLSQGTVKNIQYF.

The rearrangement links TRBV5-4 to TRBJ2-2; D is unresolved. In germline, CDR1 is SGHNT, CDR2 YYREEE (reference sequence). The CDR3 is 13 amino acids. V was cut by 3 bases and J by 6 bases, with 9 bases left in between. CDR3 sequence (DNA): TGTGCCAGCAGCTCAGAGAGAGCCGGGGAGCTGTTTTTT. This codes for CASSSERAGELFF.

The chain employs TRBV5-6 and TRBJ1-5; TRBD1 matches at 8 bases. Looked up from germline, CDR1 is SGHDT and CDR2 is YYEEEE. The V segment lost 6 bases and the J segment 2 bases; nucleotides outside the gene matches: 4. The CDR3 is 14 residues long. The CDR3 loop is CASTSGQGNQPQHF. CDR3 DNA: TGTGCCAGCACCTCGGGACAGGGCAATCAGCCCCAGCATTTT. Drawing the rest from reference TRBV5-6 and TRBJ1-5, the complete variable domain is DAGVTQSPTHLIKTRGQQVTLRCSPKSGHDTVSWYQQALGQGPQFIFQYYEEEERQRGNFPDRFSGHQFPNYSSELNVNALLLGDSALYLCASTSGQGNQPQHFGDGTRLSIL.

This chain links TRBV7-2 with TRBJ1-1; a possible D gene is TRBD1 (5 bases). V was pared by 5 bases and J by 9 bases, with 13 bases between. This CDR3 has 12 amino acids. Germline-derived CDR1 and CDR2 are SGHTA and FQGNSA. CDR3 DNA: TGTGCCAGCAGCCTGGGGCGATTCCAAGCTTTCTTT. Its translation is CASSLGRFQAFF.

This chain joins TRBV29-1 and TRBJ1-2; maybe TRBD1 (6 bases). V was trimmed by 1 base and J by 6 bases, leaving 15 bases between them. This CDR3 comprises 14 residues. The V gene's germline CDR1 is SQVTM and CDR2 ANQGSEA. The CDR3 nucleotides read TGCAGCGTTGAAGGGGGGGGCATTTTCGATGGCTACACCTTC. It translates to CSVEGGGIFDGYTF.

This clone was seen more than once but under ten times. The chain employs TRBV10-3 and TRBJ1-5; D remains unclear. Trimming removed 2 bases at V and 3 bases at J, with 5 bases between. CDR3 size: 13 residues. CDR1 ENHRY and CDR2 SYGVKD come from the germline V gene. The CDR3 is CAISEDPNQPQHF. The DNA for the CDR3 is TGTGCCATCAGTGAGGACCCCAATCAGCCCCAGCATTTT.

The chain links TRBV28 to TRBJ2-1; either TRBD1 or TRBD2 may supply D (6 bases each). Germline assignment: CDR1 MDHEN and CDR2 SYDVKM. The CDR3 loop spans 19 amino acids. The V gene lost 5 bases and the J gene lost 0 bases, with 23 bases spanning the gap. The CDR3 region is CASSPTLADSSSSYNEQFF. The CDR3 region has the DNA TGTGCCAGCAGTCCCACCTTAGCGGACAGCTCGAGCTCCTACAATGAGCAGTTCTTC.

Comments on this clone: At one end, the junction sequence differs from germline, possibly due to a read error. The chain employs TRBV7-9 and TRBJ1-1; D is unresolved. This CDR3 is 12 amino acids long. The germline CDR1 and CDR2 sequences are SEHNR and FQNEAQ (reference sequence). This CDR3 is CASNLLVSEAFF. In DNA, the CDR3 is TGTGCCAGCAACTTATTGGTTTCTGAAGCTTTCTTT.

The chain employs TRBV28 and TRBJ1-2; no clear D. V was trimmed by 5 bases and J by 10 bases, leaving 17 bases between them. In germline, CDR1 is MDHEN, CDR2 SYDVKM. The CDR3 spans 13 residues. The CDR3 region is CASSVAGRSDYTF. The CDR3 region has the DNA TGTGCCAGCAGTGTCGCCGGCAGGAGCGACTACACCTTC.

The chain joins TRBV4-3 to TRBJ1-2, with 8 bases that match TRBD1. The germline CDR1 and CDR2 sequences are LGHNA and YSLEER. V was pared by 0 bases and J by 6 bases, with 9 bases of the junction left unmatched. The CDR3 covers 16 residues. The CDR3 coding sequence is TGCGCCAGCAGCCAAGATTTCGGGGGACAGGTGGATGGCTACACCTTC. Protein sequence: CASSQDFGGQVDGYTF.

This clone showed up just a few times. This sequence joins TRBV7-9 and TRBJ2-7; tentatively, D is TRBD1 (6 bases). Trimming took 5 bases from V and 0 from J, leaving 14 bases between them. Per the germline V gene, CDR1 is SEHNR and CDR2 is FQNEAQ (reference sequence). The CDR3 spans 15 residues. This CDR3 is CASSPWTANSYEQYF. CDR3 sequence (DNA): TGTGCCAGCAGCCCATGGACAGCAAACTCCTACGAGCAGTACTTC.

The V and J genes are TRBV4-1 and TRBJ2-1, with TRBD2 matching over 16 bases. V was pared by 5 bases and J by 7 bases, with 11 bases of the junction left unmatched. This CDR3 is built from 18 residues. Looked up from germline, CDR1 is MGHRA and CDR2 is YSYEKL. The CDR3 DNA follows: TGCGCCAGCAGCGCGGGACTAGCGGGAGGGGCGGCTAGAAATGAGCAGTTCTTC. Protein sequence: CASSAGLAGGAARNEQFF.

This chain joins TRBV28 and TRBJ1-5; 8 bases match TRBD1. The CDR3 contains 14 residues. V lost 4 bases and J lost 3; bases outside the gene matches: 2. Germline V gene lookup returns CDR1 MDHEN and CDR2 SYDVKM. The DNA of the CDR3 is TGTGCCAGCAGTTCGGGACAGGTCAATCAGCCCCAGCATTTT. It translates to CASSSGQVNQPQHF.

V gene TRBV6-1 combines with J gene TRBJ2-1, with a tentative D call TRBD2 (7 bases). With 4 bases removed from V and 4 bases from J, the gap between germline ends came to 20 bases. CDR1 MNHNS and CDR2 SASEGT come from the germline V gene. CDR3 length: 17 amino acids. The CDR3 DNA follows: TGTGCCAGCAGTGTCGAGGGGGGGATCAGTGGGTACAATGAGCAGTTCTTC. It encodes CASSVEGGISGYNEQFF.

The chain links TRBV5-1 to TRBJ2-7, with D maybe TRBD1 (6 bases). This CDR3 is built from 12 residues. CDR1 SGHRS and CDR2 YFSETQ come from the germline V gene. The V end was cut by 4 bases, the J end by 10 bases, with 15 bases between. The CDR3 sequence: CASSRDTVPQYF. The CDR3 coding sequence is TGCGCCAGCAGCAGGGACACGGTCCCTCAGTACTTC.

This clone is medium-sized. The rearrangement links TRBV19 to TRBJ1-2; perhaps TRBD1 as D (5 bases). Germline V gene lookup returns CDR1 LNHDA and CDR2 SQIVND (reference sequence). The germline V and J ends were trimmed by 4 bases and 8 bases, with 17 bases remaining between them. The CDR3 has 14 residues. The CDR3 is CASSNMGRATGYTF. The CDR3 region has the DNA TGTGCCAGTAGTAATATGGGCAGGGCAACGGGCTACACCTTC.

The CDR3 bases are TGCGCCAGCAGCTTGGGAGGAGCGGGAGGGCCCGGGGAGCAGTTCTTC. Protein product: CASSLGGAGGPGEQFF. This sequence joins TRBV5-1 and TRBJ2-1, with 10 bases matching TRBD2. This CDR3 has 16 residues. Germline lookup yields CDR1 SGHRS and CDR2 YFSETQ. The V segment lost 0 bases and the J segment 10 bases; nucleotides outside the gene matches: 10.

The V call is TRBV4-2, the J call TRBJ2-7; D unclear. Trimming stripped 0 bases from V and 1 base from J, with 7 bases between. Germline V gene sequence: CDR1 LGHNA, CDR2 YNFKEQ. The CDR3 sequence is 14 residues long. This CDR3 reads CASSQEMYSYEQYF. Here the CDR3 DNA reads TGTGCCAGCAGCCAAGAAATGTATTCCTACGAGCAGTACTTC.

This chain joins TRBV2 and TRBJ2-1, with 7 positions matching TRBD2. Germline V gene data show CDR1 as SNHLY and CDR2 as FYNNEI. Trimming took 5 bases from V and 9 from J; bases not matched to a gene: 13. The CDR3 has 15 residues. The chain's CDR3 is CASSPIGLAALEQFF. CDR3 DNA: TGTGCCAGCAGTCCCATAGGGCTAGCGGCTCTTGAGCAGTTCTTC. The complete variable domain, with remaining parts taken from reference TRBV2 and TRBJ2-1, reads EPEVTQTPSHQVTQMGQEVILRCVPISNHLYFYWYRQILGQKVEFLVSFYNNEISEKSEIFDDQFSVERPDGSNFTLKIRSTKLEDSAMYFCASSPIGLAALEQFFGPGTRLTVL.

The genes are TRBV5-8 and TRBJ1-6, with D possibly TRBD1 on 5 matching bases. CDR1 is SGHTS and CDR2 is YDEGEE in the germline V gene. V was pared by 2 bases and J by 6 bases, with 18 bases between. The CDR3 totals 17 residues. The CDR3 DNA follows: TGTGCCAGCAGCTTCCGAACGGGGCGCGGGGTTAATTCACCCCTCCACTTT. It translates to CASSFRTGRGVNSPLHF.

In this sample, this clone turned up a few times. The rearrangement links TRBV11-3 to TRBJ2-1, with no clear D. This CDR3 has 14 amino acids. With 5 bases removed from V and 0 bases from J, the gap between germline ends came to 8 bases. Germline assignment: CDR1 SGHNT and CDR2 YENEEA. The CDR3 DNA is TGTGCCAGCAGCCCCGGTGGCTCCTACAATGAGCAGTTCTTC. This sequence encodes CASSPGGSYNEQFF. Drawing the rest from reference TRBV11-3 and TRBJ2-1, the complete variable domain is EAGVVQSPRYKIIEKKQPVAFWCNPISGHNTLYWYLQNLGQGPELLIRYENEEAVDDSQLPKDRFSAERLKGVDSTLKIQPAELGDSAVYLCASSPGGSYNEQFFGPGTRLTVL.

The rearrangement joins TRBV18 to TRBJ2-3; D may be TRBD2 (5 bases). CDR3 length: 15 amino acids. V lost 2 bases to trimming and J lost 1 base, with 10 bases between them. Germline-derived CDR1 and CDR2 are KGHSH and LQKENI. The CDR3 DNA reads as TGTGCCAGCTCACCAGTAGCGTTGGGCACAGATACGCAGTATTTT. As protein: CASSPVALGTDTQYF.

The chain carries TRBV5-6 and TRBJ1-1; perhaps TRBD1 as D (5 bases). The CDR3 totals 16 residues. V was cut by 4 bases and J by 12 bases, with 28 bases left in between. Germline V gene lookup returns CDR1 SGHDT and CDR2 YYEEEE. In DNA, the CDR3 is TGTGCCAGCAGCGCCTCTGGGGGGATCAAAATCGTCGGAACTTTCTTT. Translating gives CASSASGGIKIVGTFF.

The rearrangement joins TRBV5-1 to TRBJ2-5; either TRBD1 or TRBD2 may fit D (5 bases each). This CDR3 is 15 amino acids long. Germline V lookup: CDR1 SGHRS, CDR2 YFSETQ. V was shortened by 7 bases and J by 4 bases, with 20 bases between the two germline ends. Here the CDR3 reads CASRPGTATLETQYF. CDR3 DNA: TGCGCCAGCCGACCAGGGACCGCAACGCTAGAGACCCAGTACTTC. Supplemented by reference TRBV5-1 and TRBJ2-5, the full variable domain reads KAGVTQTPRYLIKTRGQQVTLSCSPISGHRSVSWYQQTPGQGLQFLFEYFSETQRNKGNFPGRFSGRQFSNSRSEMNVSTLELGDSALYLCASRPGTATLETQYFGPGTRLLVL.

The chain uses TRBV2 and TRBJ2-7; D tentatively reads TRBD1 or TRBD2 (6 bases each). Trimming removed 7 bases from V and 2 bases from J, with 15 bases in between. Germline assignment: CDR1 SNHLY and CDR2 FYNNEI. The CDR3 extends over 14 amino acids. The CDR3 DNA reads TGTGCCAGCAAAGTTTCGGGGGCCCCCTACGAGCAGTACTTC. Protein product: CASKVSGAPYEQYF.

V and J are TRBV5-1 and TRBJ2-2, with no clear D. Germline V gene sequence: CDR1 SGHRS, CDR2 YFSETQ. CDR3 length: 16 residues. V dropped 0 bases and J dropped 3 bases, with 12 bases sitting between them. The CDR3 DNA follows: TGCGCCAGCAGCTTGGCCATCGTCAGAGACACCGGGGAGCTGTTTTTT. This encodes CASSLAIVRDTGELFF.